This TCR beta chain comes out of a study of shared clonotypes between healthy human individuals. Study findings and constraints: Apart from blood, nothing was sampled; tissue repertoires likely differ.

With regard to this clone: Its antigen is currently unknown.

Every donor, a Caucasian adult, lived in Nashville, Tennessee. Germline V gene sequence: CDR1 SGHNT, CDR2 YYREEE (reference sequence). V shed 0 bases and J shed 5 bases, with 5 bases lying between them. The CDR3 covers 13 residues. Sequenced by immunoSEQ multiplex PCR; TCRdb stores in-frame clones only, minus some. The sample consists of around 990,000 clones, 60% to 85% of them appearing once. The source of this sequence is a man between 18 and 35 years old in good health. Some clones in this sample may be carry-over from other donors' samples. The rearrangement uses TRBV5-4 and TRBJ2-2; no reliable D call. The sample taken for sequencing was memory CD4+ T cells from PBMCs. As to subset: CD45RA-negative fraction. The CDR3 loop reads CASSLGLTGELFF. DNA of the CDR3: TGTGCCAGCAGCTTGGGACTGACCGGGGAGCTGTTTTTT.